This T cell receptor beta chain derives from a study of blood T cells in healthy people across ages. Study-wide results and caveats: Reliance upon unsorted PBMCs precluded definitive naive versus antigen-experienced comparison.

Remarks on this clonotype: The antigen is not known. At one boundary the junction diverges from the germline segment, which might be a read error.

This CDR3 is 13 amino acids long. Germline assignment: CDR1 SGHAT and CDR2 FQNNGV. Together with a sample-barcoded 5' primer, a J-beta primer mix was included in a second PCR lasting 7 to 11 cycles. Via MiXCR, TCRdb re-called the 5' RACE reads, giving one row per CDR3 protein. In the table there are approximately 1,700,000 distinct CDR3 sequences, roughly two fifths of which are singletons. The chain combines TRBV11-2 with TRBJ1-2, with TRBD1 matching over 9 bases. Sequencing was done on a sample of blood. The clonotype was recovered from a human donor in good health. The CDR3 sequence: CASSFDGTGLKYF. CDR3 nucleotides: TGTGCCAGCAGCTTCGACGGGACAGGGCTAAAATACTTC.